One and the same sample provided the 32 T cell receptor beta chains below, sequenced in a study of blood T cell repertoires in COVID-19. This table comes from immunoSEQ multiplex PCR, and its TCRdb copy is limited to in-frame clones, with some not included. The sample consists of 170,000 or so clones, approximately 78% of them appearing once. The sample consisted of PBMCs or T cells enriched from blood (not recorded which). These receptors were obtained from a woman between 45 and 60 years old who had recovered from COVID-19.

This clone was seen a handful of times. DNA of the CDR3: TGTGCCACCAGCAGAGATGCGGTCTATGGCTACACCTTC. Its translation: CATSRDAVYGYTF. The chain recombines TRBV15 with TRBJ1-2; D gene ambiguous. This CDR3 has 13 amino acids. Germline V lookup: CDR1 LNHNV, CDR2 YYDKDF (reference sequence). Trimming took 0 bases from V and 4 from J, leaving 6 bases between them.

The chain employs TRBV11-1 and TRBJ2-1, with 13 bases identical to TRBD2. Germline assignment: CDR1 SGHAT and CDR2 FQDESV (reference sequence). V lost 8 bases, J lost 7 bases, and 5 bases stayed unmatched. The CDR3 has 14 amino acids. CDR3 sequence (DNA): TGTGCCAGCGTACTAGCGGGAGGGCCTAATGAGCAGTTCTTC. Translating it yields CASVLAGGPNEQFF.

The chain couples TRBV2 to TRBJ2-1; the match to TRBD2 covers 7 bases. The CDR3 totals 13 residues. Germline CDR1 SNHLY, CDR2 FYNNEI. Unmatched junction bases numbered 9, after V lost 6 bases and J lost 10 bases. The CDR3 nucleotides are TGTGCCAGCAGGGGCAGACTAGCCAGGGAGCAGTTCTTC. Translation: CASRGRLAREQFF.

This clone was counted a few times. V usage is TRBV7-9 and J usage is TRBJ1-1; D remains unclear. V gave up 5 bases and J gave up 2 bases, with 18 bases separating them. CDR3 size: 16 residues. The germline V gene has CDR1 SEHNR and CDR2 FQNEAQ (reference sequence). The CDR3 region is CASSLLTWGANTEAFF. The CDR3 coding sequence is TGTGCCAGCAGCCTCCTAACCTGGGGAGCCAACACTGAAGCTTTCTTT. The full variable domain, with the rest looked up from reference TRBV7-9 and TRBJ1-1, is DTGVSQNPRHKITKRGQNVTFRCDPISEHNRLYWYRQTLGQGPEFLTYFQNEAQLEKSRLLSDRFSAERPKGSFSTLEIQRTEQGDSAMYLCASSLLTWGANTEAFFGQGTRLTVV.

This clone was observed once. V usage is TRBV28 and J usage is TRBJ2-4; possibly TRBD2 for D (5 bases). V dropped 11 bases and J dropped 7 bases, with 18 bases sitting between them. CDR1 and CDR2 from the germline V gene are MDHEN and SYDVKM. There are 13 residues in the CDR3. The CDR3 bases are TGTGCCTACAGCGAGGGTGTGCGGAACATTCAGTACTTC. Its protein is CAYSEGVRNIQYF.

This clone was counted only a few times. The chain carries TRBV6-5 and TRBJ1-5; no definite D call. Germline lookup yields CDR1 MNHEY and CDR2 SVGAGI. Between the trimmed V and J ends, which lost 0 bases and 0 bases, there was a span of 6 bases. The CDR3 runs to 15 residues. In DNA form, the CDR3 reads TGTGCCAGCAGTTACTCGGCTCATAGCAATCAGCCCCAGCATTTT. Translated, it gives CASSYSAHSNQPQHF.

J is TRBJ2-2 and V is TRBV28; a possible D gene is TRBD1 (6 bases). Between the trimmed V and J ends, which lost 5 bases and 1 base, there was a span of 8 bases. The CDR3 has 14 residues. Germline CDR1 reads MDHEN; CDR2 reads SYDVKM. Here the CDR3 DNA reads TGTGCCAGCAGTACGGGACAGAACACCGGGGAGCTGTTTTTT. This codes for CASSTGQNTGELFF.

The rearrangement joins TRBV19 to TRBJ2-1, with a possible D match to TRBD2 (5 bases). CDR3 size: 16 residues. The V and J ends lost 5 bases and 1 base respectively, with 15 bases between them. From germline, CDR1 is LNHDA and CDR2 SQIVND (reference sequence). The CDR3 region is CASSLLKRRSYNEQFF. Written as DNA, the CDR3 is TGTGCCAGTAGTCTCTTGAAGCGGAGGTCCTACAATGAGCAGTTCTTC.

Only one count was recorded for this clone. The CDR3 reads CARQPDRGYIQYF. The CDR3 nucleotides read TGTGCCCGACAGCCGGATAGAGGATACATTCAGTACTTC. The chain carries TRBV4-2 and TRBJ2-4; a possible D gene is TRBD1 (5 bases). Looked up from germline, CDR1 is LGHNA and CDR2 is YNFKEQ. With 11 bases removed from V and 8 bases from J, the gap between germline ends came to 19 bases. CDR3 length: 13 residues.

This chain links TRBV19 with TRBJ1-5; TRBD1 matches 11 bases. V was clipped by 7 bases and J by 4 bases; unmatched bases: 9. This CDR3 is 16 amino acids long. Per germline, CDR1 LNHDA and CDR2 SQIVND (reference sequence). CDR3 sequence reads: CASNQDRGLVNQPQHF. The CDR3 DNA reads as TGTGCCAGTAATCAGGACAGGGGGCTTGTAAATCAGCCCCAGCATTTT.

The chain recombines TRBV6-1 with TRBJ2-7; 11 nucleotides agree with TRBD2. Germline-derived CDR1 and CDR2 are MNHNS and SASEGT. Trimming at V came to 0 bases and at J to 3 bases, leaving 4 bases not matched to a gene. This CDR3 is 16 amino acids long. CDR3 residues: CASSEAGTSGIYEQYF. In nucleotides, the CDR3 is TGTGCCAGCAGTGAAGCGGGGACTAGCGGAATCTACGAGCAGTACTTC.

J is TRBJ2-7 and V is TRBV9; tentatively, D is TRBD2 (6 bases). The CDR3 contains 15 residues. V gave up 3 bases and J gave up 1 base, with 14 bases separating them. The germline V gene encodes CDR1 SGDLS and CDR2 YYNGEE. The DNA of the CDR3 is TGTGCCAGCAGCGCCGCCGGGACTGGGTCCTACGAGCAGTACTTC. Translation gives CASSAAGTGSYEQYF.

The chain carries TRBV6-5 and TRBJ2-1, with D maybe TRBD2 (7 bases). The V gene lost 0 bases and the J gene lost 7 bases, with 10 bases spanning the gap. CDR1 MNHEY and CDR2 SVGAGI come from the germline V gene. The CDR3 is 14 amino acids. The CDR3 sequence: CASSYSGGGNEQFF. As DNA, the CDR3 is TGTGCCAGCAGTTACTCGGGAGGGGGGAATGAGCAGTTCTTC.

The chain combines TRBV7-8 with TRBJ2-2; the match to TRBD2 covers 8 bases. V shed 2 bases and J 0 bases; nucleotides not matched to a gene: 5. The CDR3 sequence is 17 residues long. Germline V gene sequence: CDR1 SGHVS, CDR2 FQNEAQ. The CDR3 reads CASSLITSGTNTGELFF. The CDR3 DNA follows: TGTGCCAGCAGCTTAATCACTAGCGGAACGAACACCGGGGAGCTGTTTTTT. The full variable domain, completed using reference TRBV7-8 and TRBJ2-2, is GAGVSQSPRYKVAKRGQDVALRCDPISGHVSLFWYQQALGQGPEFLTYFQNEAQLDKSGLPSDRFFAERPEGSVSTLKIQRTQQEDSAVYLCASSLITSGTNTGELFFGEGSRLTVL.

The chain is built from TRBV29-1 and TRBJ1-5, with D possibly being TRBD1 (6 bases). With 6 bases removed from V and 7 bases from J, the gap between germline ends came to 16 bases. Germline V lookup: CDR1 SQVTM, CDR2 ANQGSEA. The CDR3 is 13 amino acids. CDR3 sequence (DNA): TGCAGCGTACGAACAGGGACCCGGCAGCCCCAGCATTTT. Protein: CSVRTGTRQPQHF.

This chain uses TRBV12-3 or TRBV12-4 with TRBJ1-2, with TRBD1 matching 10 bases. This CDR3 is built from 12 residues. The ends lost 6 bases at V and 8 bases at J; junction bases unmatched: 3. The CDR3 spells CASSRDRGGYTF. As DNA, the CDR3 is TGTGCCAGCAGCCGGGACAGGGGAGGCTACACCTTC.

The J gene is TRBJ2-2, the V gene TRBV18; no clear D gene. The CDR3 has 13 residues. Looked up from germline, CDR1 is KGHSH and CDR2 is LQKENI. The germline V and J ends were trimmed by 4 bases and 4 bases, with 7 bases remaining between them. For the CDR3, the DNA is TGTGCCAGCTCACTCGAGAGCACCGGGGAGCTGTTTTTT. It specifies CASSLESTGELFF.

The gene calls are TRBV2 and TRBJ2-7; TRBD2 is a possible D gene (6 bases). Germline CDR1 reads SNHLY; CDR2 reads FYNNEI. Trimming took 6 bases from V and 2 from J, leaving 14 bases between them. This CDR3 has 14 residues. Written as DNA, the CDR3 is TGTGCCAGCAGCCGGGACTCCCCTCCCTACGAGCAGTACTTC. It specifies CASSRDSPPYEQYF.

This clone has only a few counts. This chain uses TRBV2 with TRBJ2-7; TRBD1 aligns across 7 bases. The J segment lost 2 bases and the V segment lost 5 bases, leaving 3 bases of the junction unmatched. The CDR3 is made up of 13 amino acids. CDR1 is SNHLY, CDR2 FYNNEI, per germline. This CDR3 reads CASSWTGAYEQYF. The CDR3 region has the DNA TGTGCCAGCAGTTGGACAGGTGCCTACGAGCAGTACTTC.

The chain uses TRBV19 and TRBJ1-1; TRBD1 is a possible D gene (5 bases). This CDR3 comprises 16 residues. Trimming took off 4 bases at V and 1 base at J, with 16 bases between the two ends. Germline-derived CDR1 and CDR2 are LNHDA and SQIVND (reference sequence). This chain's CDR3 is CASSRRDGLGNTEAFF. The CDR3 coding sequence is TGTGCCAGTAGTAGGCGGGACGGCTTAGGGAACACTGAAGCTTTCTTT.

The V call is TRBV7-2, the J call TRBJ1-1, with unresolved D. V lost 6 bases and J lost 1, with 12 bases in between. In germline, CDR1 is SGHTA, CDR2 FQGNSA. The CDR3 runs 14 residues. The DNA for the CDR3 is TGTGCCAGCAGACGGTATACTGGGAACACTGAAGCTTTCTTT. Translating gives CASRRYTGNTEAFF.

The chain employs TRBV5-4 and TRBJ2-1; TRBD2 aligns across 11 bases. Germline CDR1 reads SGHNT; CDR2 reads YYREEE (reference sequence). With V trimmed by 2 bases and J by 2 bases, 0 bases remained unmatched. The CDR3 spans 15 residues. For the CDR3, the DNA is TGTGCCAGCAGCTTACTAGCGGGAGCCTACAATGAGCAGTTCTTC. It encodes CASSLLAGAYNEQFF. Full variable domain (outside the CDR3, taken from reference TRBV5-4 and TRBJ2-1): ETGVTQSPTHLIKTRGQQVTLRCSSQSGHNTVSWYQQALGQGPQFIFQYYREEENGRGNFPPRFSGLQFPNYSSELNVNALELDDSALYLCASSLLAGAYNEQFFGPGTRLTVL.

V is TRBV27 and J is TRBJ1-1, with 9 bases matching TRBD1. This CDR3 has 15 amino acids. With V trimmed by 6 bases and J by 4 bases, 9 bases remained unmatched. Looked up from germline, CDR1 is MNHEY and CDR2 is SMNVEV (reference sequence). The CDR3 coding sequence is TGTGCCAGCAGATTAACAGGGGGCGCTGGCACTGAAGCTTTCTTT. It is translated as CASRLTGGAGTEAFF.

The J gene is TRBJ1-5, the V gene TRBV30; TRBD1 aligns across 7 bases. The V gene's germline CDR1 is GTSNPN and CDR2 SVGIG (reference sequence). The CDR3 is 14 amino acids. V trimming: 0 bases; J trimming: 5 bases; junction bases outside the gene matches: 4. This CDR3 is CAWSVTTGDQPQHF. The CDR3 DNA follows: TGTGCCTGGAGTGTTACCACAGGGGATCAGCCCCAGCATTTT.

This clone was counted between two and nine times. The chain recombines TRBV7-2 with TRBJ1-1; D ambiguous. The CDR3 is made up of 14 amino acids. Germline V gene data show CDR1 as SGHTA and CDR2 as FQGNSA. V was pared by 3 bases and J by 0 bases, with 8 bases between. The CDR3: CASSLSLLNTEAFF. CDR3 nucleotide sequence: TGTGCCAGCAGCTTGAGCCTCTTGAACACTGAAGCTTTCTTT.

The CDR3 loop reads CASRQGVGEKLFF. Here the CDR3 DNA reads TGTGCCAGCAGACAGGGGGTAGGGGAAAAACTGTTTTTT. V and J are TRBV7-9 and TRBJ1-4; 8 bases fit TRBD1. Trimming took 6 bases from V and 8 from J; bases not matched to a gene: 5. The germline gives CDR1 SEHNR, CDR2 FQNEAQ (reference sequence). This CDR3 contains 13 residues. The whole variable domain, remainder taken from reference TRBV7-9 and TRBJ1-4, is DTGVSQNPRHKITKRGQNVTFRCDPISEHNRLYWYRQTLGQGPEFLTYFQNEAQLEKSRLLSDRFSAERPKGSFSTLEIQRTEQGDSAMYLCASRQGVGEKLFFGSGTQLSVL.

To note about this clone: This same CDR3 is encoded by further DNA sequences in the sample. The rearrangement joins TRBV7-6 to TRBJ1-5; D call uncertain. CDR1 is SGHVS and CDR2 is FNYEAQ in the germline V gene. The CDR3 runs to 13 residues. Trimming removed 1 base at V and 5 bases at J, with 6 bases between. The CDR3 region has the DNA TGTGCCAGCAGCTTAGGAGGAGATCAGCCCCAGCATTTT. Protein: CASSLGGDQPQHF.

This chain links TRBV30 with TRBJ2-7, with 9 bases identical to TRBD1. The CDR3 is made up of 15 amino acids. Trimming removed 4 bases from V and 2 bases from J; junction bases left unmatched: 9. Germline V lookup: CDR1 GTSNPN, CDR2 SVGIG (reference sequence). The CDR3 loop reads CAWTTRDRVPYEQYF. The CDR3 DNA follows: TGTGCCTGGACCACTCGGGACAGGGTGCCCTACGAGCAGTACTTC.

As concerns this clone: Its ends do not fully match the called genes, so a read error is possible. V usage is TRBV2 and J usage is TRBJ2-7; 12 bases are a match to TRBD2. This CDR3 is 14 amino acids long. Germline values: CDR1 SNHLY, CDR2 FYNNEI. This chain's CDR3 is CASSERLAGGITPF. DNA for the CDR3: TGTGCCAGCAGTGAACGGCTAGCGGGAGGGATTACACCATTC.

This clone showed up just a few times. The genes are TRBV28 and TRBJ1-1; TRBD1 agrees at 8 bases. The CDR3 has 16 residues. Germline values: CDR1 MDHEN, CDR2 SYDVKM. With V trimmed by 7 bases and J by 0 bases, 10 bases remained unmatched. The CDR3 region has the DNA TGTGCCAGCATGCACCAGGGGGCTGAGGTGAACACTGAAGCTTTCTTT. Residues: CASMHQGAEVNTEAFF.

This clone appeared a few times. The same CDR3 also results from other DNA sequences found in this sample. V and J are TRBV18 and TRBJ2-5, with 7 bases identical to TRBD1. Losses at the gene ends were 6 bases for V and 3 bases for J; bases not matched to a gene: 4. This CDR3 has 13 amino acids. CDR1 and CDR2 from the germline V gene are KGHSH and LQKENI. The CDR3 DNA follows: TGTGCCAGCTCCCCTACAGGGGAAGAGACCCAGTACTTC. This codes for CASSPTGEETQYF.

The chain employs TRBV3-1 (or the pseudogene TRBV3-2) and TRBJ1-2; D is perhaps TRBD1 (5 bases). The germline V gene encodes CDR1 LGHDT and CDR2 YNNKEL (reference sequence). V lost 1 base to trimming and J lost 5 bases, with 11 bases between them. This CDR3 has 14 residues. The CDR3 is CASSQGAGPYGYTF. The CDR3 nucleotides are TGTGCCAGCAGCCAAGGCGCAGGGCCTTATGGCTACACCTTC.